This passage covers 3 T cell receptor beta chains from one sample sequenced in a study of shared clonotypes between healthy human individuals. The table came from immunoSEQ multiplex PCR; TCRdb's copy has only in-frame clones and leaves some out. The data show 450,000 to 550,000 clones, around 79% seen once. The sequencing input was PBMCs. Source of these receptors: a woman between 40 and 50 years old in good health. Some clones in this sample may be carry-over from other donors' samples.

This clone was detected ten times or more. V and J are TRBV20-1 and TRBJ1-2; D not resolved. The CDR3 contains 11 residues. The germline V and J ends were trimmed by 3 bases and 7 bases, with 9 bases remaining between them. Germline CDR1 reads DFQATT; CDR2 reads SNEGSKA (reference sequence). The CDR3, as DNA: TGCAGTGCTAGCACCTTTCCTGGCTACACCTTC. Protein: CSASTFPGYTF.

The gene calls are TRBV28 and TRBJ1-5; D is undetermined. V gave up 4 bases and J gave up 7 bases, with 8 bases separating them. This CDR3 region has 12 residues. Germline values: CDR1 MDHEN, CDR2 SYDVKM. This CDR3 is CASSSPGQPQHF. CDR3 bases: TGTGCCAGCAGTTCGCCGGGACAGCCCCAGCATTTT.

CDR3 sequence reads: CASSTPSGATYNEQFF. As DNA, the CDR3 is TGTGCCAGCAGCACACCTAGCGGGGCTACCTACAATGAGCAGTTCTTC. V usage is TRBV28 and J usage is TRBJ2-1; the match to TRBD2 covers 9 bases. Germline V gene lookup returns CDR1 MDHEN and CDR2 SYDVKM. The V gene end was trimmed by 6 bases and the J gene end by 2 bases; junction bases not matched to a gene: 8. The CDR3 consists of 16 residues. Filled out from reference TRBV28 and TRBJ2-1, the complete variable domain reads DVKVTQSSRYLVKRTGEKVFLECVQDMDHENMFWYRQDPGLGLRLIYFSYDVKMKEKGDIPEGYSVSREKKERFSLILESASTNQTSMYLCASSTPSGATYNEQFFGPGTRLTVL.